The clone carrying this TCR beta chain was detected a few times. The antigen is undetermined. The sample belongs to a study of T cell repertoires in cytomegalovirus infection. Study summary: TCR beta signatures that were public indicated CMV infection and matching HLA type. Study findings and constraints: In two of eight donors, the top clonotype was HLA-C-restricted CMV-specific.

Per the germline V gene, CDR1 is SQVTM and CDR2 is ANQGSEA. V was trimmed by 4 bases and J by 4 bases, leaving 6 bases between them. This CDR3 has 11 amino acids. TCRdb recomputed calls from the reads with MiXCR, one row per CDR3 protein. The profile covers 290,000 or so distinct CDR3 sequences, with 9.6% appearing a single time and 2.5% taken by the ten largest. Sequencing was performed on PBMCs. This chain links TRBV29-1 with TRBJ2-3; D is unclear. The clonotype comes from a human donor in good health (CMV status not recorded). Some clones in this sample may be carry-over from other donors' samples. The CDR3 nucleotides are TGCAGCGTTGTGATATCAGATACGCAGTATTTT. Its protein is CSVVISDTQYF.